This T cell receptor (beta chain) appears in the sequencing data of a study of blood T cell repertoires in COVID-19. The method was immunoSEQ multiplex PCR; TCRdb's version includes in-frame clones alone and lacks a portion of them. The sample comprises under 300,000 clones, about 80% of which are singletons, and approximately 15% rests with the top ten. The germline CDR1 and CDR2 sequences are SEHNR and FQNEAQ (reference sequence). This CDR3 comprises 15 residues. V shed 2 bases and J shed 4 bases, with 11 bases lying between them. Assignment of participants to cohorts was predicated upon participant-reported clinical history. Cohort 3 recovered donors had two negative PCRs, clearance, or symptom resolution.

Sequencing was carried out using PBMCs or T cells enriched from blood (not recorded which). The chain has TRBV7-9 and TRBJ1-4; maybe TRBD1 (5 bases). The source of this sequence is a man aged 35 to 55 who had recovered from COVID-19. CDR3 amino acids: CASSLRGSGNEKLFF. CDR3 nucleotides: TGTGCCAGCAGCTTAAGGGGTAGTGGTAATGAAAAACTGTTTTTT.